This T cell receptor beta chain was retrieved from a study of T cells in Graves' hyperthyroidism and ophthalmopathy. TCR beta CDR3 regions were amplified from RNA transcripts. An initial round of RT-PCR targeting the TCR CDR3 relied on the HTBI primer set. TCRdb re-derived calls from the multiplex PCR reads in MiXCR, one entry per CDR3 protein. The sample lists 800,000 or so distinct CDR3 sequences; roughly 37% were seen once. The CDR3 length is 13 residues. The V gene lost 5 bases and the J gene lost 15 bases, with 17 bases spanning the gap. This chain uses TRBV12-3 or TRBV12-4 with TRBJ1-6; maybe TRBD1 (5 bases). This receptor was obtained from a man aged 18 to 29 with Graves' hyperthyroidism. Specimen: blood. The CDR3 loop reads CASSRTGIQGLHF. As DNA, the CDR3 is TGTGCCAGCAGTAGAACGGGGATTCAGGGCCTCCACTTT.